This is a list of T cell receptor beta chains from one sample in a study of T cell responses to AZD1222 COVID-19 vaccine. The data were produced by immunoSEQ multiplex PCR, yet TCRdb's version contains in-frame clones alone and is incomplete. The sample consists of around 170,000 clones, 88% of them appearing once. The sample was peripheral blood, taken 28 days after the second AZD1222 dose. The receptors shown here come from an adult who received the AZD1222 COVID-19 vaccine. CDR3s leave out the opening cysteine and the closing phenylalanine or tryptophan. A clone size is listed for some rows: how often the clone was seen (once, few, many), or a class if it is expanded.

v_gene | abundance | CDR3aa
TRBV21-1 | - | ASSKNRNGPNQPQH
TRBV6-4 | - | ASSFDRNTEAF
TRBV5-4 | - | ASRRDSGGNTYNEQF
TRBV28 | - | ASRAEDRFNEKLF
TRBV6-5 | - | ASLPRPTNYGYT
TRBV30 | few | AWRLRGAGYGYT
TRBV7-2 | - | ASSLSGPGANVLT
TRBV19 | - | ASSPKGDLYGYT
TRBV6-6 | - | ASSYSASPGDEQF
TRBV3-1/TRBV3-2 | - | ASSQRGLESEQY
TRBV30 | - | AWSVKFGYT
TRBV7-2 | - | ASSPVGLAGSYEQY
TRBV7-9 | - | ASSKEGAATGELF
TRBV9 | - | ASSVPVAGGPDTQY
TRBV5-6 | - | ASSSWGGGNQPQH
TRBV4-3 | - | ASSQGGTREKLF
TRBV5-8 | - | ASSWDRGISNQPQH
TRBV6-5 | - | ASSAGTANEKLF
TRBV29-1 | - | SAATGSGNTIY
TRBV3-1/TRBV3-2 | once | ASSQPGTGIGTEAF
TRBV10-3 | - | AISDPGLPDTQY
TRBV29-1 | - | SVRRDINTEAF
TRBV2 | once | ASSVASGGAGTQY
TRBV9 | - | ASSALAGGRGDTQY
TRBV5-1 | - | ASSLVFGESTDTQY
TRBV27 | many | AGGWYGYT
TRBV18 | - | ASGQASNTGELF
TRBV5-1 | once | ASSFGRGLNTEAF
TRBV25-1 | - | ASSGQQTWNTEAF
TRBV2 | - | ASSPIGANYGYT
TRBV4-3 | - | ASSLSVGQSSGANVLT
TRBV6-5 | - | ASSRDGYQPQH
TRBV7-3 | - | ASSFRGQGTDTQY
TRBV18 | - | ASSPRTSGVDTQY
TRBV7-2 | - | ASSLRGTFPGANVLT
TRBV7-2 | - | ASSLDGNYGYT
TRBV10-3 | once | AISELRTGDEQY
TRBV11-2 | - | ASSTGLAETQY
TRBV10-3 | - | AISEFSSTNEKLF
TRBV6-2/TRBV6-3 | - | ASSGRGQRTWEQY
TRBV19 | - | ASNMRDRHPYGYT
TRBV3-1/TRBV3-2 | - | ASTQGQHNSPLH
TRBV6-2/TRBV6-3 | - | ASSEKGNTEAF
TRBV20-1 | - | SAGLPDEQF
TRBV27 | - | ASSLFRIRPQPQH
TRBV28 | - | ASPLPSGGYTDTQY
TRBV19 | - | ASSIGGGAGYGYT
TRBV18 | - | ASSPTGTHSYEQY
TRBV10-3 | few | AISVSLAGGSTDTQY
TRBV2 | - | ARGGVSTDTQY
TRBV18 | - | ASSPVRGSNEQY
TRBV18 | - | ASSLTLQETQY
TRBV4-3 | - | ASSQGPGGGAGYT
TRBV6-1 | - | ASSEIWTGGPPLH
TRBV19 | - | ASSIGQGYTGELF
TRBV25-1 | - | ASSPPGRNFEQY
TRBV5-1 | - | ASSPGQGSYNEQF
TRBV19 | - | ASSFIAGWTNEKLF
TRBV19 | - | ASSVGGAYEQY